The entry that follows covers one TCR beta chain sequence. Antigen specificity is unknown. The method was immunoSEQ multiplex PCR; TCRdb's version includes in-frame clones alone and lacks a portion of them. Found here are some 10,000 clones, more than 75% of them singletons; the top ten hold roughly 4.7%. The sample belongs to a study of T cell repertoires in ileal Crohn's disease. Study results and caveats: Compared with CD4 T cells, sorted CD8 cells carried more expanded clones.

Germline CDR1 and CDR2: SQVTM and ANQGSEA. The ends lost 7 bases at V and 2 bases at J; junction bases unmatched: 11. The CDR3 totals 15 residues. The chain is built from TRBV29-1 and TRBJ1-3; TRBD1 matches 7 bases. This TCR derives from an adult with Crohn's disease. The sample comprised ileal tissue. The CDR3 nucleotides read TGCAGCGCGATAGAGGGACAGATTACTGGAAACACCATATATTTT. The encoded protein is CSAIEGQITGNTIYF.